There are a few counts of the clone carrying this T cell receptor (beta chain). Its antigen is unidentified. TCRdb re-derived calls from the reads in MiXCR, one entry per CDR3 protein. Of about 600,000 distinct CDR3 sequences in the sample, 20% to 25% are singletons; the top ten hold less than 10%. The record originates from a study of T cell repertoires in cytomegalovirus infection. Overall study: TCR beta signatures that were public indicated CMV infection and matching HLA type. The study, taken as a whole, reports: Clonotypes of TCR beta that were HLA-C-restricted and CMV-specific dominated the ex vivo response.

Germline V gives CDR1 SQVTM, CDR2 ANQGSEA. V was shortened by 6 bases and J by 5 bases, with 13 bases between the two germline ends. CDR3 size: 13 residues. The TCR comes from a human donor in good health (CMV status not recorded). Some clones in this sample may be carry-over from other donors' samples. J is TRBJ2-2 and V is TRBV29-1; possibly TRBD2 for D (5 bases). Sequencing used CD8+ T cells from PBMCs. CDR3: CSVRGRGTGELFF. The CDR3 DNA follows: TGCAGCGTCCGCGGGCGCGGAACCGGGGAGCTGTTTTTT.